The sequence of this T cell receptor (beta chain) was determined in a study of T cells after posttransplantation cyclophosphamide listed by TCRdb under 2016. As for the study more broadly: The study tracked T cell repertoire reconstitution by TRB sequencing after myeloablative bone marrow transplantation using posttransplantation cyclophosphamide as GVHD prophylaxis. Blood from all 30 or so PTCy patients who had 1-year posttransplant specimens underwent TRB sequencing. Antigen receptor sequencing was done on samples from roughly 35 PTCy-treated patients and from 15 to 20 related bone marrow donors of those patients. Public TRB sequences were compared against a database of over 3,000 sequences linked to responses to pathogens, tumor antigens, self-antigens and alloantigens. Because TRA and TRB clonality were tightly correlated in several samples, subsequent TCR analyses were focused on TRB only. TRB sequencing was also done on up to 3 additional blood samples from 2 to 5.2 years after transplant in 3 patients, and on pretransplant blood from several patients.

Peripheral blood samples were provided by related bone marrow donors on the day of marrow donation. To count as naive, T cells had to be viable CD3+CD4+ or CD3+CD8+ cells with a CCR7+CD45RA+CD45RO-CD95-CD27+CD28+ profile. Peripheral blood and bone marrow mononuclear cells were isolated by Ficoll-Hypaque density centrifugation and cryopreserved. FACS on a FACSAria II was used to sort CD4+ and CD8+ T cells, including the naive and memory subsets. TRB sequencing was run on genomic DNA with either the immunoSEQ assay at survey resolution or the hsTCRB kit. Turning to the authors' computational methods: The immunoSEQ software handled initial read processing, and the LymphoSeq R package was used for repertoire analyses. For each TRB dataset, clonality was calculated as 1 minus normalized Shannon entropy, and the Gini coefficient was computed as well. Phenotypes of unsorted samples were inferred by mapping TRB sequences from sorted subsets of the recipient or donor onto unsorted samples of the same recipient. TCRdb obtained this table from immuneACCESS and retained in-frame rearrangements with V and J assigned. These tables miss some clones; where compared with another copy, unresolved V genes account for less than half of the shortfall, and the remainder is unexplained. The D gene and trimming were derived from the DNA, and the V and J assignments and clone size from that table. In all, the sample holds around 3,500 clones, and 95% of those were seen once. The ten top clones hold roughly 0.99% of the sample.

This clone appeared a single time. The antigen it binds to is not known. The sample holds no much larger clone one base away, and base qualities are not on file. General study outcomes and caveats: Across approximately 41 patients, TRB clonality was highly associated with recipient CMV seropositivity and CMV reactivation, and PTCy diversity was similar to diversity in CNI/methotrexate controls. The TRB repertoires of T cells infiltrating skin or the GI tract showed only limited overlap with the TRB repertoires found in blood. At 1-2 months, donor-recipient similarity was low but rose over the first year, and the later blood repertoires were often dominated by donor CD8+ memory clones.

V loses 6 bases of germline sequence and J loses 12 bases, and the interval between the two ends is 12 bases. There are 10 amino acids in the CDR3, from cysteine to phenylalanine inclusive. Only the CDR3 part of the read is kept: 30 bases, read in frame from the first base. The germline V gene encodes CDR1 MNHEY and CDR2 SMNVEV (reference sequence). This clonotype was obtained from a woman aged 50 to 60 in good health and a related stem cell transplant donor. Material: naive CD8+ T cells sorted from PBMCs. The V and J segments used are TRBV27 and TRBJ2-7; the D segment could be TRBD1, given 5 matching bases. At the DNA level, the sequence is TGTGCCAGCAGATGGGCAGGGCTGTACTTC. It is translated as CASRWAGLYF.